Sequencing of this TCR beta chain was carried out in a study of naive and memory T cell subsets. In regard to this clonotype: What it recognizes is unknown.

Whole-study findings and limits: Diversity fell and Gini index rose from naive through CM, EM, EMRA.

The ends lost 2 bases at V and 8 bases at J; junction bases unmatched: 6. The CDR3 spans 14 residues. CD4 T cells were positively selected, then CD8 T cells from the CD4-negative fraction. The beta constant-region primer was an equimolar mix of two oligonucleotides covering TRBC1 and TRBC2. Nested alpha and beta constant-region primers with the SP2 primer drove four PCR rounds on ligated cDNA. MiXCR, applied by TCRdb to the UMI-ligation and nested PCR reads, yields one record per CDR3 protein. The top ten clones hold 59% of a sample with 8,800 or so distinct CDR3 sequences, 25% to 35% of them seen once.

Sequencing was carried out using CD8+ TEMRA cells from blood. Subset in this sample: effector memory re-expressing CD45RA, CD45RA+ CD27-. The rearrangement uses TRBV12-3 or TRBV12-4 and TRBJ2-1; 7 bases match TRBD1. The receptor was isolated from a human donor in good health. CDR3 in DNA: TGTGCCAGCAGTTTATATCCCACAGGGGATGAGCAGTTCTTC. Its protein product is CASSLYPTGDEQFF.